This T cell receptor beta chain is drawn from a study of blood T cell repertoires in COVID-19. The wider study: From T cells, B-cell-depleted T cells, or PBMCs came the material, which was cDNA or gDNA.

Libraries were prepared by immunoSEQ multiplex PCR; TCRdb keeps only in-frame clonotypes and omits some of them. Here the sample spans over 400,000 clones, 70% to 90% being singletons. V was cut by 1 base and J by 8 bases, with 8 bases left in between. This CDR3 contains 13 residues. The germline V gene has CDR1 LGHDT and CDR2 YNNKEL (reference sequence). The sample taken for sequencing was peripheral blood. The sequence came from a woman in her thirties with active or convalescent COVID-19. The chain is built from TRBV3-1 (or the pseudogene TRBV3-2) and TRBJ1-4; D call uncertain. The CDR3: CASSQGTWEKLFF. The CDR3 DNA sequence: TGTGCCAGCAGCCAAGGGACTTGGGAAAAACTGTTTTTT.